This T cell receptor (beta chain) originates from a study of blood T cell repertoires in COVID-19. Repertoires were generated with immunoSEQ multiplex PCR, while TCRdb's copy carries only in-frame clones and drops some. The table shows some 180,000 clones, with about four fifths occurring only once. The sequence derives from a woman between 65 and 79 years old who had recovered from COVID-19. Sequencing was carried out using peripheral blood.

The CDR3 loop reads CASSPTWSSYNEQFF. The CDR3 DNA is TGTGCCAGCAGCCCCACCTGGAGCTCCTACAATGAGCAGTTCTTC. The chain combines TRBV3-1 (or the pseudogene TRBV3-2) with TRBJ2-1; D is ambiguous. Germline V gene sequence: CDR1 LGHDT, CDR2 YNNKEL (reference sequence). Trimming pared 4 bases from V and 0 bases from J, leaving 10 bases between. This CDR3 has 15 amino acids.